Each of the 5 T cell receptor beta chains below was sequenced from the same sample in a study of read filtering for tumor transcriptome and immune sequencing. Molecular barcoded adaptors covering alpha/delta and beta/gamma chains were used on about 390 ng RNA. MiXCR, applied by TCRdb to the reads, yields one record per CDR3 protein. The table includes more than 100,000 distinct CDR3 sequences, roughly 13% detected once. Sequenced sample: a population of CD138-negative cells sorted from bone marrow. The receptors were gathered from a donor aged 40 or over with multiple myeloma.

This clonotype occurred a few times. The J gene is TRBJ2-7, the V gene TRBV4-1; 9 bases agree with TRBD1. CDR3 size: 17 residues. Germline V lookup: CDR1 MGHRA, CDR2 YSYEKL. V shed 4 bases and J 2 bases; nucleotides not matched to a gene: 12. CDR3 in amino acids: CASSPTPGQGFTYEQYF. The DNA for the CDR3 is TGCGCCAGCAGCCCGACACCGGGACAGGGTTTCACCTACGAGCAGTACTTC.

This clonotype was counted many times. V gene TRBV7-8 combines with J gene TRBJ2-4; possibly TRBD1 or TRBD2 for D (5 bases each). CDR1 SGHVS and CDR2 FQNEAQ come from the germline V gene. The V end lost 3 bases, the J end lost 9 bases, and 9 bases lay between the germline ends. The CDR3 is made up of 12 amino acids. The CDR3 DNA follows: TGTGCCAGCAGCTTCGAGGGGCTCATTCAGTACTTC. Translated: CASSFEGLIQYF.

This clonotype was seen ten or more times. The chain employs TRBV20-1 and TRBJ1-1, with D unclear. CDR1 and CDR2 (germline): DFQATT, SNEGSKA (reference sequence). Trimming removed 0 bases from V and 1 base from J, with 6 bases in between. The CDR3 covers 13 residues. The CDR3 bases are TGCAGTGCTAGAGAACGGCAGAACACTGAAGCTTTCTTT. Protein: CSARERQNTEAFF.

This clonotype was picked up many times. The rearrangement links TRBV20-1 to TRBJ1-1; 8 bases line up with TRBD1. Germline V CDR1 and CDR2: DFQATT, SNEGSKA (reference sequence). The CDR3 has 16 residues. After removal of 0 bases from V and 3 bases from J, the junction contained 9 bases not matched to a gene. The CDR3 spells CSARERAGGRDTEAFF. As DNA, the CDR3 is TGCAGTGCTAGAGAGCGGGCAGGGGGCCGGGACACTGAAGCTTTCTTT.

The table lists this clonotype with many counts. The V and J genes are TRBV12-3 or TRBV12-4 and TRBJ2-2; no reliable D call. The CDR3 totals 14 residues. With 7 bases removed from V and 4 bases from J, the gap between germline ends came to 13 bases. The CDR3 reads CASNRNSGTGELFF. In DNA form, the CDR3 reads TGTGCCAGCAACCGCAACTCCGGCACCGGGGAGCTGTTTTTT.